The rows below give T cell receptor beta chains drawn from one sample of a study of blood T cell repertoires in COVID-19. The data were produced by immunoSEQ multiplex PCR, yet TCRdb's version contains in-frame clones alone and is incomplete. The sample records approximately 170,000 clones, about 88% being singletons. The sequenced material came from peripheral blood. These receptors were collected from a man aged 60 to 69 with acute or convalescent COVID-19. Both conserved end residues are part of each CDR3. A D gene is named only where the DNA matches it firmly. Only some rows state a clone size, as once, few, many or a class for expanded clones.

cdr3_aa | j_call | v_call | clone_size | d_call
CASSLGTPFSYNEQFF | TRBJ2-1 | TRBV5-4 | . | .
CASSLEGTGVTPLHF | TRBJ1-6 | TRBV11-2 | . | TRBD1
CASSYTGDVSNQPQHF | TRBJ1-5 | TRBV2 | . | TRBD1
CASTETRATMFEQYF | TRBJ2-7 | TRBV28 | . | .
CASSSGQGVGYTF | TRBJ1-2 | TRBV3-1/TRBV3-2 | . | TRBD1
CASSLQGDRWETQYF | TRBJ2-5 | TRBV7-2 | . | .
CASSVPGGSGNTIYF | TRBJ1-3 | TRBV9 | . | TRBD1
CAWGQGEKLFF | TRBJ1-4 | TRBV30 | . | .
CASSLSSGNTIYF | TRBJ1-3 | TRBV28 | once | .
CASGLVGGAEAFF | TRBJ1-1 | TRBV12-5 | . | .
CAISETSGGYTDTQYF | TRBJ2-3 | TRBV10-3 | . | TRBD2
CATSVGGALWPQHF | TRBJ1-5 | TRBV24-1 | . | .
CASSPSDDRVSFYGYTF | TRBJ1-2 | TRBV7-9 | once | TRBD1
CASSLDRNQPQHF | TRBJ1-5 | TRBV11-2 | . | .
CATSDPRGGANQPQHF | TRBJ1-5 | TRBV24-1 | . | .
CASSLAATGELFF | TRBJ2-2 | TRBV7-9 | . | .
CASSSLQGLKQYF | TRBJ2-3 | TRBV7-3 | . | .
CASTISSGNTGELFF | TRBJ2-2 | TRBV7-3 | once | TRBD2
CASSQSRTGAYTEAFF | TRBJ1-1 | TRBV4-1 | . | TRBD1
CASSRGAEGTDTQYF | TRBJ2-3 | TRBV6-5 | . | .